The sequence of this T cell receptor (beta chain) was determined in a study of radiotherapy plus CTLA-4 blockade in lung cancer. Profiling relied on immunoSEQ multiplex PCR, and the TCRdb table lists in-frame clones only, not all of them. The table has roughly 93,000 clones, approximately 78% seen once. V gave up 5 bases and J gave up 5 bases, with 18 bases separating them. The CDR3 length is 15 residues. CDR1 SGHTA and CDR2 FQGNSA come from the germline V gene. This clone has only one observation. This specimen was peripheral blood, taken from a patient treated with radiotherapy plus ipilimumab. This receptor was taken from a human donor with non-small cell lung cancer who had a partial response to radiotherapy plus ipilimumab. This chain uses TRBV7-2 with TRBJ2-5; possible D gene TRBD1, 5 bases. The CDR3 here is CASSRSGKLGETQYF. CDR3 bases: TGTGCCAGCAGCAGATCAGGGAAGCTGGGGGAGACCCAGTACTTC.